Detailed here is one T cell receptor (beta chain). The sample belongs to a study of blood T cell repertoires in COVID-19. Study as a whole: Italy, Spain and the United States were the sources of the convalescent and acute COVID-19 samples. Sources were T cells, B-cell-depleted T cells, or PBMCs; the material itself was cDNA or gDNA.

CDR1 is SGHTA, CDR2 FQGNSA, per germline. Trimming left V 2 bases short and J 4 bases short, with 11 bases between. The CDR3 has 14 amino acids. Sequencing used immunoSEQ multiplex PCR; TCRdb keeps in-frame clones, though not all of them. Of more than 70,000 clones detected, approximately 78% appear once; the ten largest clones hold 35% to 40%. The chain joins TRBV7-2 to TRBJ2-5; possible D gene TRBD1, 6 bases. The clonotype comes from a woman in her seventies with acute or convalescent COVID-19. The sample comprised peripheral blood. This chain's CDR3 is CASSLYGTSETQYF. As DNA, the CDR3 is TGTGCCAGCAGCTTATACGGGACATCAGAGACCCAGTACTTC.